Below are 13 T cell receptor beta chains sequenced from a single sample in a study of shared clonotypes between healthy human individuals. The repertoire was sequenced with immunoSEQ multiplex PCR; TCRdb's copy has only in-frame clones and lacks some. Of some 500,000 clones listed, more than 70% are singletons. The sequencing input was PBMCs. Receptors were obtained from a woman aged 35 to 49 in good health. Some clones in this sample may be carry-over from other donors' samples.

The J gene is TRBJ1-2, the V gene TRBV30; TRBD1 aligns across 7 bases. The CDR3 extends over 12 amino acids. Germline V gene sequence: CDR1 GTSNPN, CDR2 SVGIG (reference sequence). With 5 bases clipped from V and 5 bases from J, the junction kept 5 bases outside the gene matches. As DNA, the CDR3 is TGTGCCTGGCTACAGGGGAGATATGGCTACACCTTC. It is translated as CAWLQGRYGYTF.

This rearrangement joins TRBV30 to TRBJ2-1; the D gene is possibly TRBD1 (5 bases). V was pared by 4 bases and J by 3 bases, with 19 bases between. Germline CDR1 GTSNPN, CDR2 SVGIG (reference sequence). CDR3 length: 16 residues. For the CDR3, the DNA is TGTGCCTGGACCGACAGTGGGGCAGGAAGCTACAATGAGCAGTTCTTC. This translates into CAWTDSGAGSYNEQFF.

To note about this clone: The likely explanation is a read error, given a far larger clone one base away. The V and J genes are TRBV30 and TRBJ1-5; a weak D match, TRBD1 (6 bases). The CDR3 is 16 residues long. Looked up from germline, CDR1 is GTSNPN and CDR2 is SVGIG (reference sequence). The DNA of the CDR3 is TGTGCCTGGAGCGACCGGGCGGGACATAGCAATCAGCTCCAGCATTTT. As protein: CAWSDRAGHSNQLQHF. The variable domain in full, completed from reference TRBV30 and TRBJ1-5, reads SQTIHQWPATLVQPVGSPLSLECTVEGTSNPNLYWYRQAAGRGLQLLFYSVGIGQISSEVPQNLSASRPQDRQFILSSKKLLLSDSGFYLCAWSDRAGHSNQLQHFGDGTRLSIL.

With regard to this clone: The junction departs from the called germline gene at one end, perhaps through a read error. The rearrangement links TRBV30 to TRBJ2-1; TRBD1 matches 9 bases. The CDR3 has 15 amino acids. Germline assignment: CDR1 GTSNPN and CDR2 SVGIG (reference sequence). CDR3 DNA sequence: TGTGCCGGGAGACCCGGACAGGGGATCTACAATGAGCAGTTCTTC. Residues: CAGRPGQGIYNEQFF. The entire variable domain, with the rest obtained from reference TRBV30 and TRBJ2-1, is as follows: SQTIHQWPATLVQPVGSPLSLECTVEGTSNPNLYWYRQAAGRGLQLLFYSVGIGQISSEVPQNLSASRPQDRQFILSSKKLLLSDSGFYLCAGRPGQGIYNEQFFGPGTRLTVL.

V is TRBV5-1 and J is TRBJ1-4; D not certain. This CDR3 is 13 amino acids long. With 0 bases removed from V and 8 bases from J, the gap between germline ends came to 8 bases. CDR1 SGHRS and CDR2 YFSETQ come from the germline V gene. The CDR3: CASSLGGSEKLFF. Here the CDR3 DNA reads TGCGCCAGCAGCTTGGGGGGTAGCGAAAAACTGTTTTTT.

About this clone: A single base is all that separates this from a far larger clone, so a read error is likely. The sample holds other DNA sequences that translate to the same CDR3. The chain has TRBV30 and TRBJ1-2, with D unclear. V was clipped by 3 bases and J by 2 bases, with 13 bases between them. From germline, CDR1 is GTSNPN and CDR2 SVGIG (reference sequence). CDR3 length equals 14 residues. The CDR3 spells CAWRPPGQNYGYTF. For the CDR3, the DNA is TGTGCCTGGAGACCCCCTGGGCAGAACTATGGCTACACCTTC.

With regard to this clone: A read error is the likely source, as a far larger clone sits one nucleotide away. The V and J genes are TRBV30 and TRBJ2-7; D unclear. Germline V CDR1 and CDR2: GTSNPN, SVGIG (reference sequence). The CDR3 is 11 amino acids. The CDR3 is CAWERNYAQYF. The CDR3 DNA sequence: TGTGCCTGGGAACGTAACTACGCGCAGTACTTC.

The chain employs TRBV2 and TRBJ2-1; D ambiguous. The ends were cut back, 6 bases at V and 1 base at J, with 10 bases in the middle. This CDR3 region has 14 residues. Germline loops: CDR1 SNHLY, CDR2 FYNNEI. CDR3 amino acids: CASRALESYNEQFF. CDR3 nucleotides: TGTGCCAGCAGGGCTTTAGAATCCTACAATGAGCAGTTCTTC.

This CDR3 is CAIGEYSGDTGELFF. The CDR3 DNA follows: TGTGCCATCGGGGAATACAGCGGCGACACCGGGGAGCTGTTTTTT. This chain joins TRBV10-3 and TRBJ2-2; D might be TRBD2 (5 bases). The CDR3 spans 15 residues. V lost 8 bases and J lost 3, with 16 bases in between. Per germline, CDR1 ENHRY and CDR2 SYGVKD.

To note about this clone: A read error likely explains this, since a far larger clone differs by one base. V and J are TRBV2 and TRBJ1-2; D is unresolved. This CDR3 region has 15 residues. Germline loops: CDR1 SNHLY, CDR2 FYNNEI. The chain's CDR3 is CASSENWGSNHGYTF. Here the CDR3 DNA reads TGTGCCAGCAGTGAAAACTGGGGATCTAACCATGGCTACACCTTC. Full variable domain (outside the CDR3, taken from reference TRBV2 and TRBJ1-2): EPEVTQTPSHQVTQMGQEVILRCVPISNHLYFYWYRQILGQKVEFLVSFYNNEISEKSEIFDDQFSVERPDGSNFTLKIRSTKLEDSAMYFCASSENWGSNHGYTFGSGTRLTVV.

This chain joins TRBV28 and TRBJ2-1, with TRBD1 identical over 7 bases. The germline V gene has CDR1 MDHEN and CDR2 SYDVKM. J lost 7 bases, V lost 6 bases, and 6 bases had no gene match. This CDR3 contains 13 residues. The CDR3 region has the DNA TGTGCCAGCAGAAAGACAGGGTTGAATGAGCAGTTCTTC. This encodes CASRKTGLNEQFF.

A few counts support this clone. CDR3 in amino acids: CASSLGTHQPQHF. In nucleotides, the CDR3 is TGTGCCAGCAGCTTAGGGACACATCAGCCCCAGCATTTT. The chain is built from TRBV7-9 and TRBJ1-5; D might be TRBD1 (5 bases). Germline V CDR1 and CDR2: SEHNR, FQNEAQ (reference sequence). V was cut by 1 base and J by 5 bases, with 6 bases left in between. This CDR3 comprises 13 residues.

This chain connects TRBV6-5 to TRBJ2-7; D might be TRBD2 (6 bases). V was trimmed by 6 bases and J by 3 bases, leaving 18 bases between them. This CDR3 has 15 amino acids. CDR1 and CDR2 (germline): MNHEY, SVGAGI. CDR3 nucleotide sequence: TGTGCCAGCAGGAACAGCTGGCGGAGGGACTACGAGCAGTACTTC. Its protein product is CASRNSWRRDYEQYF.